This TCR beta chain emerged from a study of T-cell memory formation after mild COVID-19 (dated by TCRdb to the early 2020s). Notes on the research overall: TCR sequence clusters from the two donors were found to be largely donor specific. T-cell clones expanding and contracting after mild COVID-19 in two donors were tracked by longitudinal TCRalpha and TCRbeta repertoire sequencing. The cohort was made up of two young adult volunteers, one female and one male, who were previously healthy.

Including the terminal cysteine and phenylalanine, the CDR3 comprises 13 residues. The entry retains the CDR3 DNA only, 39 bases that are in frame from base 1. The germline V gene sets CDR1 to SGDLS and CDR2 to YYNGEE. V is reduced by 7 bases and J by 7 bases, leaving a spacing of 17 bases between them. Comment on this clonotype: Its recognized antigen is unknown. Per-base qualities were not stored, and no clone one base away is much larger.

PBMCs were isolated by Ficoll-Paque density gradient centrifugation. What the work shows at the level of the full study, not this receptor alone: The study included only a couple of mild cases, and larger cohorts that include severe cases with pre-infection samples were judged to be necessary. Contracting CD4+ clones turned up mainly in the CM and EM memory subsets, whereas EMRA was where CD8+ clones were enriched. From day 15 to 85, contracting clones showed balanced CD4/CD8 phenotypes, whereas a second wave of clones that expanded from day 15 to 37 leaned towards CD4+. SARS-CoV-2 specificity of the second-wave clones peaking on day 37 was not confirmed. Some responding clones were detected in pre-infection memory, which suggested that pre-existing cross-reactive memory T cells had joined the SARS-CoV-2 response.

The sequencer listed for this sample is Illumina NovaSeq 6000. cDNA libraries for TCRalpha and TCRbeta were prepared by 5'RACE using constant-segment primers, with sample barcodes and unique molecular identifiers added. RNA was extracted from every sample with Trizol reagent. Libraries were amplified in two PCR steps, with a second sample barcode and Illumina TruSeq adapters added in the second step. Libraries were sequenced on an Illumina NovaSeq with 2 x 150 bp paired-end reads. The paper's processing steps were these. With migec v1.2.7, reads were demultiplexed and then collapsed into UMI-guided consensus sequences. Using mixcr v2.1.11, the UMI consensuses were aligned to TRA and TRB V and J templates and assembled into clonotypes. A clonotype was counted as expanded or contracted only if both edgeR and NoisET called the change significant, with noise models trained on biological replicates. For edgeR calls, a false discovery rate-adjusted p below 0.01 and a log2 fold-change threshold of 1 were applied. As an exploratory analysis of dynamics, max-normalized trajectories of the 1000 most abundant clonotypes were examined by PCA with hierarchical clustering. Separately sequenced CD4+ and CD8+ repertoires were used to assign a CD4 or CD8 phenotype to each responding clone. TCRdb's own reprocessing of the public reads used fastp at Q25 and MiXCR and kept productive beta chains. Rows matching on CDR3 protein sequence are summarized as one entry with the most common DNA and genes. TCRdb's processing, not the study's, gives the V and J calls here. Counted in this sample were some 410,000 distinct CDR3 sequences; roughly a quarter of them appeared once. The ten largest clonotypes hold less than 15% of the sample.

The sequence was obtained from an adult woman who had mild COVID-19 (a few samples of this study predate the infection). The sample titles of this study are shuffled in the database, so cell type and time point are left out; the donor was told from shared clones. This receptor chain uses TRBV9 and TRBJ1-2, with TRBD1 perhaps the D gene, on 6 matching bases. The sample was PBMCs or a T cell subset sorted from them (not recorded which). CDR3 sequence: CASYEAGERGYTF. The DNA is TGTGCCAGCTATGAGGCAGGGGAGCGTGGCTACACCTTC.